The clone carrying this TCR beta chain was detected a few times. This sample is drawn from a study of blood T cell repertoires in COVID-19. Study at large: Donors in the United States, Italy and Spain gave samples during acute or convalescent COVID-19. Sources were T cells, B-cell-depleted T cells, or PBMCs; the material itself was cDNA or gDNA.

Participants were aged about 18 to 100 years, lived in about two dozen US areas, and enrolled virtually. All exposed participants met a person with COVID-19 within 2 weeks before entering the study. Assay used: immunoSEQ multiplex PCR; TCRdb lists only in-frame clones, some missing. The sample lists about 320,000 clones, approximately 81% seen once, with 1.5% to 2% in the top ten. Trimming at V came to 6 bases and at J to 2 bases, leaving 8 bases not matched to a gene. This CDR3 comprises 15 residues. The germline V gene has CDR1 MNHEY and CDR2 SVGEGT. The V call is TRBV6-2 or TRBV6-3, the J call TRBJ2-7, with 9 bases fitting TRBD1. This clonotype was obtained from a woman younger than 45 who had been exposed to COVID-19. The sample comprised PBMCs or T cells enriched from blood (not recorded which). For the CDR3, the DNA is TGTGCCAGCAGCATTACAGGGGGCGTCACCTACGAGCAGTACTTC. Protein product: CASSITGGVTYEQYF.